This T cell receptor (beta chain) emerged from a study of early T cells in non-severe SARS-CoV-2 infection. Overall study: Bulk RNA from unsorted whole blood was sequenced; chains were unpaired.

Unique molecular identifiers tagged individual cDNA molecules. TCRdb used MiXCR to reprocess the 5' RACE reads, holding one entry per CDR3 protein. Here the sample spans tens of thousands of distinct CDR3 sequences, roughly 12% being singletons. This clonotype was found a few times. CDR1 and CDR2 (germline): MGHDK, SYGVNS. V lost 6 bases to trimming and J lost 3 bases, with 6 bases between them. This CDR3 comprises 12 residues. This receptor was identified in an adult who was a healthcare worker with PCR-confirmed SARS-CoV-2 infection or an uninfected control (not recorded which). The V gene is TRBV25-1, the J gene TRBJ2-1; D ambiguous. The sample in question was whole blood, obtained at baseline. The CDR3 DNA sequence: TGTGCCAGCAGGGAGAACTACAATGAGCAGTTCTTC. Encoded protein: CASRENYNEQFF.